This passage covers 9 T cell receptor beta chains from one sample sequenced in a study of cytomegalovirus exposure and HLA in healthy donors. PCR primers comprised 60 Vbeta and 13 Jbeta primers. Some clones are missing from TCRdb's copy, which holds only in-frame ones; the method was immunoSEQ multiplex PCR. The table records 150,000 to 200,000 clones, around 84% of them present only once. Sequencing was done on a sample of PBMCs. These receptor sequences come from a young man in good health and CMV-seronegative.

In this sample, this clone turned up a few times. The V gene is TRBV23-1, the J gene TRBJ1-6, with D hard to call. TRBV23-1 is reported as an ORF; its role is uncertain. Trimming removed 6 bases at V and 1 base at J, with 19 bases between. The CDR3 is made up of 18 amino acids. CDR3 sequence reads: CASSPRCRSKSYNSPLHF. CDR3 nucleotides: TGCGCCAGCAGCCCCAGGTGCAGGTCTAAATCCTATAATTCACCCCTCCACTTT.

The chain combines TRBV27 with TRBJ2-1, with 8 bases aligning to TRBD1. CDR3 length equals 14 residues. Trimming cost V 4 bases and J 8 bases; bases outside gene matches: 7. The germline V gene encodes CDR1 MNHEY and CDR2 SMNVEV (reference sequence). CDR3 DNA sequence: TGTGCCAGCAGTTACGAGACAGGGGTCGATGAGCAGTTCTTC. It encodes CASSYETGVDEQFF.

Only a few counts were recorded for this clone. The chain combines TRBV11-2 with TRBJ1-1; 8 bases agree with TRBD1. The trim removed 5 bases at V and 5 bases at J, leaving 7 bases unmatched. The CDR3 spans 14 residues. CDR1 and CDR2 (germline): SGHAT, FQNNGV. DNA of the CDR3: TGTGCCAGCAGCCTTTGGACAGGGCTAACTGAAGCTTTCTTT. Amino acid sequence: CASSLWTGLTEAFF.

This rearrangement joins TRBV4-1 to TRBJ2-6; 8 bases align to TRBD1. The germline CDR1 and CDR2 sequences are MGHRA and YSYEKL. The CDR3 consists of 18 residues. Trimming cost V 0 bases and J 0 bases; bases outside gene matches: 4. The CDR3 loop reads CASSQEGQGASGANVLTF. For the CDR3, the DNA is TGCGCCAGCAGCCAAGAGGGGCAGGGGGCCTCTGGGGCCAACGTCCTGACTTTC.

The CDR3 sequence is CASSSGYTEAFF. The CDR3, as DNA: TGTGCCAGCAGCAGCGGATACACTGAAGCTTTCTTT. The chain carries TRBV7-2 and TRBJ1-1; unclear D gene. Trimming pared 5 bases from V and 3 bases from J, leaving 7 bases between. Germline V gives CDR1 SGHTA, CDR2 FQGNSA. This CDR3 comprises 12 residues.

The chain is built from TRBV11-2 and TRBJ2-7; TRBD2 matches at 9 bases. Germline CDR1 reads SGHAT; CDR2 reads FQNNGV. There are 15 residues in the CDR3. Trimming cost V 2 bases and J 4 bases; bases outside gene matches: 6. CDR3 DNA: TGTGCCAGCAGCTTAAGGGGACTAGCCCAGTACGAGCAGTACTTC. Translated, it gives CASSLRGLAQYEQYF.

The chain couples TRBV7-6 to TRBJ2-7, with 10 bases lining up with TRBD1. Losses at the gene ends were 5 bases for V and 3 bases for J; bases not matched to a gene: 4. Germline V gives CDR1 SGHVS, CDR2 FNYEAQ. The length of the CDR3 is 14 residues. CDR3 amino acids: CASSRGQGYYEQYF. In nucleotides, the CDR3 is TGTGCCAGCAGCCGGGGACAGGGGTACTACGAGCAGTACTTC.

The chain employs TRBV27 and TRBJ1-5; 9 bases agree with TRBD1. J gave up 6 bases and V 5 bases, and 14 bases lay outside the gene matches. Germline V gives CDR1 MNHEY, CDR2 SMNVEV (reference sequence). The CDR3 has 17 amino acids. CDR3 DNA sequence: TGTGCCAGCAGTCCATTGGCGGGACAGGGCGCACCTCAGCCCCAGCATTTT. This translates into CASSPLAGQGAPQPQHF.

The rearrangement links TRBV11-1 to TRBJ2-7; TRBD2 agrees at 10 bases. Trimming cost V 6 bases and J 2 bases; bases outside gene matches: 10. The germline V gene encodes CDR1 SGHAT and CDR2 FQDESV (reference sequence). The CDR3 sequence is 16 residues long. The CDR3 sequence: CASSLGASGGTYEQYF. The DNA for the CDR3 is TGTGCCAGCAGTCTAGGGGCTAGCGGGGGCACCTACGAGCAGTACTTC.